The present T cell receptor beta chain was sequenced within a study of immune characteristics of hereditary and idiopathic chronic pancreatitis. After removal of 4 bases from V and 2 bases from J, the junction contained 6 bases not matched to a gene. This CDR3 is built from 15 residues. Germline CDR1 reads KGHSH; CDR2 reads LQKENI. Of note for this clone: The antigen is undetermined.

Chronic pancreatitis tissue was collected during total pancreatectomy with islet autotransplantation. Study results and caveats: No patients had chronic pancreatitis due to alcohol use. Versus controls, both chronic pancreatitis groups showed increased diversity and reduced clonality.

Sequencing used immunoSEQ multiplex PCR; TCRdb keeps in-frame clones, though not all of them. Of over 1,500 clones listed, under 85% are singletons. The specimen was pancreas tissue with hereditary chronic pancreatitis. The rearrangement links TRBV18 to TRBJ2-7; 9 bases match TRBD2. This TCR was sampled from a human donor with chronic pancreatitis. The CDR3 loop reads CASSLAGEGTYEQYF. The DNA of the CDR3 is TGTGCCAGCTCACTAGCGGGAGAAGGGACCTACGAGCAGTACTTC.